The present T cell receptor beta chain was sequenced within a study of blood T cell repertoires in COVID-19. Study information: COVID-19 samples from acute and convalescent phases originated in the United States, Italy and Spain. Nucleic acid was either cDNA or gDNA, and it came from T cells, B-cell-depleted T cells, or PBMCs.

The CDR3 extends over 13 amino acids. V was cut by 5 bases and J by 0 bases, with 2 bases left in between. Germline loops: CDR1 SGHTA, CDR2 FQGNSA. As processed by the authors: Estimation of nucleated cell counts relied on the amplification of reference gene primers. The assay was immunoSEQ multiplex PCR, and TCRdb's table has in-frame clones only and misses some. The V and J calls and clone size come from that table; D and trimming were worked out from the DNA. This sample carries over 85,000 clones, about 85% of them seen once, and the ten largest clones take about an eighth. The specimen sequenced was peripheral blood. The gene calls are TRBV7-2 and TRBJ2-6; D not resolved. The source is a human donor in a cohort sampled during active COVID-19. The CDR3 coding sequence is TGTGCCAGCAGCCGCTCTGGGGCCAACGTCCTGACTTTC. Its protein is CASSRSGANVLTF.